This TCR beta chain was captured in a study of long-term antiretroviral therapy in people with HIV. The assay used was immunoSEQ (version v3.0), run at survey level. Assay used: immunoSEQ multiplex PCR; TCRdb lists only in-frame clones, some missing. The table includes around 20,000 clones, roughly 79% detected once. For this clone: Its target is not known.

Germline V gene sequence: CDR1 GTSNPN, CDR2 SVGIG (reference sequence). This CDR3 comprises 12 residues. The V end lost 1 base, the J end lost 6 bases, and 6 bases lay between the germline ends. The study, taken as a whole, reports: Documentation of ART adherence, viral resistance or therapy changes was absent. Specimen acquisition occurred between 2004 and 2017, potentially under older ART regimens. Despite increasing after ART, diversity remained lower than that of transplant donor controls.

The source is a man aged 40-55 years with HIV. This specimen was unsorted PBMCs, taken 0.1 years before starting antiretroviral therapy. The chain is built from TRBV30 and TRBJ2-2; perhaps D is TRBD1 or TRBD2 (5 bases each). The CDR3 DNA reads TGTGCCTGGAGTGGAGGGGCCGGGGAGCTGTTTTTT. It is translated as CAWSGGAGELFF.